The present T cell receptor beta chain was sequenced within a study of cytomegalovirus exposure and HLA in healthy donors. The PCR contained 60 Vbeta and 13 Jbeta primers. The data were produced by immunoSEQ multiplex PCR, yet TCRdb's version contains in-frame clones alone and is incomplete. The table lists 150,000 to 200,000 clones, over 75% of them singletons. V was trimmed by 3 bases and J by 5 bases, leaving 10 bases between them. This CDR3 is 13 amino acids long. Germline V gives CDR1 KGHSH, CDR2 LQKENI. Note on this clone: Its specificity is unknown.

Study outcomes and limitations: Despite most TCR sequences being rare, some public TCRs occurred in many donors.

The receptor was derived from a man between 35 and 55 years old in good health and CMV-seropositive. This chain uses TRBV18 with TRBJ2-5; no definite D call. Sequenced: PBMCs. CDR3 in amino acids: CASSPRTVETQYF. The CDR3 bases are TGTGCCAGCTCACCCCGAACAGTGGAGACCCAGTACTTC.